The 20 T cell receptor beta chains presented below share a single source sample, sequenced in a study of T cell responses to AZD1222 COVID-19 vaccine. Sequenced by immunoSEQ multiplex PCR; TCRdb stores in-frame clones only, minus some. The table has 45,000 or so clones, 75% to 85% seen once. The sample in question was peripheral blood, obtained on day 0 of AZD1222 vaccination. These TCRs come from an adult in good health.

This chain joins TRBV20-1 and TRBJ2-1; no clear D. Trimming took 6 bases from V and 10 from J, leaving 13 bases between them. The germline gives CDR1 DFQATT, CDR2 SNEGSKA (reference sequence). There are 11 residues in the CDR3. DNA of the CDR3: TGCAGTGCGCTAATCTTTGAAGAGCAGTTCTTC. The encoded protein is CSALIFEEQFF.

This rearrangement joins TRBV7-2 to TRBJ2-5; D is ambiguous. This CDR3 contains 14 residues. Germline CDR1 and CDR2: SGHTA and FQGNSA. The V end lost 5 bases, the J end lost 5 bases, and 15 bases lay between the germline ends. The CDR3 sequence is CASSPRLVGETQYF. CDR3 sequence (DNA): TGTGCCAGCAGCCCCCGATTGGTCGGGGAGACCCAGTACTTC.

The chain employs TRBV5-1 and TRBJ2-2, with 9 bases identical to TRBD2. V was clipped by 2 bases and J by 4 bases; unmatched bases: 6. Germline CDR1 SGHRS, CDR2 YFSETQ. This CDR3 has 16 residues. CDR3 sequence (DNA): TGCGCCAGCAGCTTTGTCCTAGCGGGGCTCACCGGGGAGCTGTTTTTT. Amino acid sequence: CASSFVLAGLTGELFF. The full variable domain, in which reference TRBV5-1 and TRBJ2-2 provide the parts outside the CDR3, is KAGVTQTPRYLIKTRGQQVTLSCSPISGHRSVSWYQQTPGQGLQFLFEYFSETQRNKGNFPGRFSGRQFSNSRSEMNVSTLELGDSALYLCASSFVLAGLTGELFFGEGSRLTVL.

The chain couples TRBV4-2 to TRBJ2-7; 8 bases line up with TRBD2. Germline V gives CDR1 LGHNA, CDR2 YNFKEQ. The CDR3 consists of 14 residues. The trim removed 4 bases at V and 3 bases at J, leaving 5 bases unmatched. CDR3 in DNA: TGTGCCAGCAGCCGGGGACTAGAACGCTACGAGCAGTACTTC. This codes for CASSRGLERYEQYF.

V gene TRBV5-6 combines with J gene TRBJ1-1; D is uncertain. V was trimmed by 4 bases and J by 2 bases, leaving 9 bases between them. There are 13 residues in the CDR3. Germline V lookup: CDR1 SGHDT, CDR2 YYEEEE. The CDR3 nucleotides are TGTGCCAGCAGCCGACTCGTCAACACTGAAGCTTTCTTT. It translates to CASSRLVNTEAFF.

The genes are TRBV7-2 and TRBJ1-6; D is undetermined. The CDR3 is 15 residues long. The V and J ends lost 5 bases and 8 bases respectively, with 16 bases between them. Germline CDR1 reads SGHTA; CDR2 reads FQGNSA. The CDR3 reads CASSNRREGDSPLHF. The CDR3 DNA follows: TGTGCCAGCAGCAACCGACGGGAAGGCGATTCACCCCTCCACTTT.

The rearrangement uses TRBV5-6 and TRBJ1-2; D unresolved. This CDR3 contains 12 residues. Trimming stripped 6 bases from V and 8 bases from J, with 14 bases between. Germline loops: CDR1 SGHDT, CDR2 YYEEEE. CDR3 sequence reads: CASTTRVGGYTF. For the CDR3, the DNA is TGTGCCAGCACGACCCGGGTTGGGGGCTACACCTTC. The full variable domain, its missing parts supplied by reference TRBV5-6 and TRBJ1-2, is DAGVTQSPTHLIKTRGQQVTLRCSPKSGHDTVSWYQQALGQGPQFIFQYYEEEERQRGNFPDRFSGHQFPNYSSELNVNALLLGDSALYLCASTTRVGGYTFGSGTRLTVV.

The chain is built from TRBV2 and TRBJ2-5; TRBD1 aligns across 10 bases. The V gene end was trimmed by 11 bases and the J gene end by 14 bases; junction bases not matched to a gene: 14. The CDR3 consists of 12 residues. The germline V gene has CDR1 SNHLY and CDR2 FYNNEI. CDR3 in amino acids: CASAELGDRGYF. Here the CDR3 DNA reads TGTGCCTCAGCAGAATTGGGGGACAGGGGTTACTTC. The full variable domain, with the rest looked up from reference TRBV2 and TRBJ2-5, is EPEVTQTPSHQVTQMGQEVILRCVPISNHLYFYWYRQILGQKVEFLVSFYNNEISEKSEIFDDQFSVERPDGSNFTLKIRSTKLEDSAMYFCASAELGDRGYFGPGTRLLVL.

The V call is TRBV5-1, the J call TRBJ2-3, with 7 positions matching TRBD1. J was trimmed by 4 bases and V by 2 bases; bases with no gene match: 4. Germline V lookup: CDR1 SGHRS, CDR2 YFSETQ. CDR3 length: 14 amino acids. CDR3: CASSLRGLADTQYF. In DNA, the CDR3 is TGCGCCAGCAGCTTAAGGGGGCTCGCAGATACGCAGTATTTT.

V and J are TRBV28 and TRBJ1-1, with 7 bases that match TRBD1. Germline V CDR1 and CDR2: MDHEN, SYDVKM. The ends lost 6 bases at V and 0 bases at J; junction bases unmatched: 10. The CDR3 has 16 residues. CDR3 residues: CASSLQGSYMNTEAFF. The DNA for the CDR3 is TGTGCCAGCAGCCTACAGGGGTCGTATATGAACACTGAAGCTTTCTTT.

The chain uses TRBV28 and TRBJ2-7; TRBD1 agrees at 11 bases. The V segment lost 5 bases and the J segment 5 bases; nucleotides outside the gene matches: 8. Looked up from germline, CDR1 is MDHEN and CDR2 is SYDVKM. The CDR3 loop spans 15 amino acids. This CDR3 is CASSGPGQGGNEQYF. DNA of the CDR3: TGTGCCAGCAGTGGTCCGGGACAGGGGGGAAACGAGCAGTACTTC. The full variable domain, rest sourced from reference TRBV28 and TRBJ2-7, is DVKVTQSSRYLVKRTGEKVFLECVQDMDHENMFWYRQDPGLGLRLIYFSYDVKMKEKGDIPEGYSVSREKKERFSLILESASTNQTSMYLCASSGPGQGGNEQYFGPGTRLTVT.

Only a few counts were recorded for this clone. The chain joins TRBV27 to TRBJ1-5; TRBD1 aligns across 9 bases. The CDR3 is 18 residues long. CDR1 and CDR2 from the germline V gene are MNHEY and SMNVEV (reference sequence). The trim removed 3 bases at V and 6 bases at J, leaving 15 bases unmatched. The CDR3 sequence: CASSFPTPPGQGCQPQHF. Here the CDR3 DNA reads TGTGCCAGCAGTTTCCCAACCCCTCCGGGACAGGGTTGTCAGCCCCAGCATTTT.

The chain joins TRBV3-1 (or the pseudogene TRBV3-2) to TRBJ1-1; D unclear. Germline V gives CDR1 LGHDT, CDR2 YNNKEL (reference sequence). Deletions cut 2 bases from V and 5 bases from J, with 15 bases between. This CDR3 has 15 amino acids. CDR3 nucleotide sequence: TGTGCCAGCAGCCAACCGACATGGAAGAAGACTGAAGCTTTCTTT. This codes for CASSQPTWKKTEAFF.

The table lists this clone with a count of one. V and J are TRBV12-5 and TRBJ2-1; TRBD2 is a possible D gene (6 bases). Germline V gene sequence: CDR1 LGHNT, CDR2 FRNRAP. The V and J ends lost 5 bases and 10 bases respectively, with 9 bases between them. This CDR3 region has 11 residues. CDR3 nucleotide sequence: TGTGCTAGTGGTGATCGGGGGGAGCAGTTCTTC. Translation gives CASGDRGEQFF.

This clone occurred once. The V call is TRBV28, the J call TRBJ1-2; possible D gene TRBD1, 5 bases. The CDR3 runs 14 residues. The V end was cut by 5 bases, the J end by 6 bases, with 16 bases between. Germline assignment: CDR1 MDHEN and CDR2 SYDVKM. As DNA, the CDR3 is TGTGCCAGCAGTACTCACGACAGTCCCGATGGCTACACCTTC. Translation: CASSTHDSPDGYTF.

As to this clone: At one of its ends the junction is not consistent with the germline gene, which may arise from a read error. The V call is TRBV5-1, the J call TRBJ2-5, with TRBD1 as a possible D gene (6 bases). The length of the CDR3 is 13 residues. CDR1 and CDR2 (germline): SGHRS, YFSETQ. CDR3 sequence (DNA): TGCGCCAGCAGCTTTGCACCAGGGGAGAGCCAGTACTTC. Translating gives CASSFAPGESQYF.

Only one count was recorded for this clone. J is TRBJ2-1 and V is TRBV27; D remains ambiguous. Trimming stripped 6 bases from V and 7 bases from J, with 13 bases between. This CDR3 region has 13 residues. Per germline, CDR1 MNHEY and CDR2 SMNVEV (reference sequence). The CDR3 reads CASRTGAINEQFF. CDR3 bases: TGTGCCAGCAGGACCGGTGCCATTAATGAGCAGTTCTTC.

The chain couples TRBV25-1 to TRBJ2-7, with D perhaps matching TRBD1 (5 bases). Germline loops: CDR1 MGHDK, CDR2 SYGVNS. The CDR3 has 13 amino acids. V was trimmed by 3 bases and J by 5 bases, leaving 11 bases between them. In DNA, the CDR3 is TGTGCCAGCAGTGAGTCAGGGCGGCACGAGCAGTACTTC. As protein: CASSESGRHEQYF.

The chain recombines TRBV4-1 with TRBJ2-1, with TRBD2 identical over 9 bases. Germline CDR1 reads MGHRA; CDR2 reads YSYEKL. With 3 bases clipped from V and 5 bases from J, the junction kept 5 bases outside the gene matches. There are 15 residues in the CDR3. The CDR3 reads CASSQPVAGDNEQFF. In nucleotides, the CDR3 is TGCGCCAGCAGCCAGCCAGTAGCGGGGGACAATGAGCAGTTCTTC.

This clone showed up just a few times. J is TRBJ2-3 and V is TRBV18; D unresolved. This CDR3 is built from 15 residues. V was clipped by 1 base and J by 3 bases, with 11 bases between them. Germline CDR1 KGHSH, CDR2 LQKENI. DNA of the CDR3: TGTGCCAGCTCACCACGGGTGGGTTTGACAGATACGCAGTATTTT. Translated, it gives CASSPRVGLTDTQYF.